Listed here are 15 T cell receptor beta chains from one sample, sequenced in a study of blood T cell repertoires in COVID-19. Clones were sequenced by immunoSEQ multiplex PCR, and TCRdb holds only the in-frame ones, with some missing. This sample has about 320,000 clones, with approximately 88% found just once. The sample taken for sequencing was PBMCs or T cells enriched from blood (not recorded which). The receptors were sampled from a man aged 55-75 years who had recovered from COVID-19.

The J gene is TRBJ2-3, the V gene TRBV3-1 (or the pseudogene TRBV3-2); D may be TRBD2 (5 bases). Between the trimmed V and J ends, which lost 0 bases and 0 bases, there was a span of 19 bases. The CDR3 consists of 19 residues. Per the germline V gene, CDR1 is LGHDT and CDR2 is YNNKEL (reference sequence). The CDR3 nucleotides are TGTGCCAGCAGCCAAGATCCACGAGCGGCGGAGACGAGCACAGATACGCAGTATTTT. Its translation: CASSQDPRAAETSTDTQYF.

The rearrangement uses TRBV19 and TRBJ1-3; TRBD1 might be the D (6 bases). The germline gives CDR1 LNHDA, CDR2 SQIVND (reference sequence). This CDR3 spans 16 amino acids. V was clipped by 6 bases and J by 0 bases, with 15 bases between them. CDR3 loop: CASRDRQVFSGNTIYF. In DNA, the CDR3 is TGTGCCAGTAGAGACCGACAGGTCTTCTCTGGAAACACCATATATTTT. The whole variable domain, remainder taken from reference TRBV19 and TRBJ1-3, is DGGITQSPKYLFRKEGQNVTLSCEQNLNHDAMYWYRQDPGQGLRLIYYSQIVNDFQKGDIAEGYSVSREKKESFPLTVTSAQKNPTAFYLCASRDRQVFSGNTIYFGEGSWLTVV.

This clone was detected only once. The V gene is TRBV2, the J gene TRBJ2-3; 9 bases agree with TRBD2. The CDR3 has 14 residues. Trimming cost V 4 bases and J 2 bases; bases outside gene matches: 1. The germline gives CDR1 SNHLY, CDR2 FYNNEI. CDR3 in amino acids: CASSVAGATDTQYF. As DNA, the CDR3 is TGTGCCAGCAGTGTAGCGGGAGCCACAGATACGCAGTATTTT.

The V gene is TRBV7-3, the J gene TRBJ2-7; 13 bases align to TRBD2. This CDR3 region has 14 residues. After removal of 5 bases from V and 3 bases from J, the junction contained 1 base not matched to a gene. Germline CDR1 reads SGHTA; CDR2 reads FQGTGA. CDR3 protein: CASSRTSGSYEQYF. In DNA, the CDR3 is TGTGCCAGCAGCCGGACTAGCGGGAGCTACGAGCAGTACTTC.

DNA of the CDR3: TGTGCCAGTAGTGACTTCAACCAGGGTACTGGAAACACCATATATTTT. This codes for CASSDFNQGTGNTIYF. V is TRBV19 and J is TRBJ1-3; TRBD1 might be the D (5 bases). The CDR3 extends over 16 amino acids. Germline loops: CDR1 LNHDA, CDR2 SQIVND (reference sequence). V gave up 5 bases and J gave up 2 bases, with 16 bases separating them.

The genes are TRBV19 and TRBJ1-1; tentatively, D is TRBD1 (5 bases). The V end was cut by 1 base, the J end by 0 bases, with 6 bases between. In germline, CDR1 is LNHDA, CDR2 SQIVND (reference sequence). The CDR3 spans 14 residues. The DNA for the CDR3 is TGTGCCAGTAGTATAGGGACAATGAACACTGAAGCTTTCTTT. It specifies CASSIGTMNTEAFF. Complete variable domain (other parts from reference TRBV19 and TRBJ1-1): DGGITQSPKYLFRKEGQNVTLSCEQNLNHDAMYWYRQDPGQGLRLIYYSQIVNDFQKGDIAEGYSVSREKKESFPLTVTSAQKNPTAFYLCASSIGTMNTEAFFGQGTRLTVV.

The CDR3 loop reads CASSRDRGGQETQYF. CDR3 in DNA: TGTGCCAGTAGTCGGGACAGGGGTGGGCAAGAGACCCAGTACTTC. V gene TRBV19 combines with J gene TRBJ2-5; 10 positions agree with TRBD1. The V segment lost 5 bases and the J segment 2 bases; nucleotides outside the gene matches: 5. CDR1 LNHDA and CDR2 SQIVND come from the germline V gene (reference sequence). The CDR3 totals 15 residues.

This clone was observed once. The chain recombines TRBV3-1 (or the pseudogene TRBV3-2) with TRBJ2-7; TRBD2 is a possible D gene (6 bases). Germline CDR1 reads LGHDT; CDR2 reads YNNKEL (reference sequence). This CDR3 is 14 amino acids long. V lost 0 bases and J 5 bases, leaving 11 bases between the germline ends. The DNA of the CDR3 is TGTGCCAGCAGCCAAGACGGGGGTAGCGACGAGCAGTACTTC. Protein product: CASSQDGGSDEQYF.

This clone was picked up one time. V usage is TRBV19 and J usage is TRBJ2-2, with D tentatively TRBD2 (6 bases). Trimming took off 9 bases at V and 2 bases at J, with 10 bases between the two ends. CDR3 size: 13 residues. CDR1 LNHDA and CDR2 SQIVND come from the germline V gene (reference sequence). The CDR3 DNA reads TGTGCCAGCTTTAGCGGTAACACCGGGGAGCTGTTTTTT. This codes for CASFSGNTGELFF.

The chain joins TRBV18 to TRBJ2-3; D may be TRBD2 (5 bases). The CDR3 sequence is 11 residues long. V was clipped by 8 bases and J by 6 bases, with 9 bases between them. Germline-derived CDR1 and CDR2 are KGHSH and LQKENI. The chain's CDR3 is CASTPGDTQYF. The CDR3 DNA follows: TGTGCCAGCACCCCGGGGGATACGCAGTATTTT. Together with reference TRBV18 and TRBJ2-3, the CDR3 gives the full variable domain: NAGVMQNPRHLVRRRGQEARLRCSPMKGHSHVYWYRQLPEEGLKFMVYLQKENIIDESGMPKERFSAEFPKEGPSILRIQQVVRGDSAAYFCASTPGDTQYFGPGTRLTVL.

The chain employs TRBV7-2 and TRBJ1-2; D is possibly TRBD1 (6 bases). Germline-derived CDR1 and CDR2 are SGHTA and FQGNSA. V gave up 1 base and J gave up 8 bases, with 14 bases separating them. The CDR3 is 14 amino acids. The CDR3 spells CASSLDHGGRGYTF. The CDR3 nucleotides are TGTGCCAGCAGCTTAGATCACGGGGGGCGCGGCTACACCTTC.

V gene TRBV18 combines with J gene TRBJ2-1; TRBD2 agrees at 9 bases. Germline CDR1 and CDR2: KGHSH and LQKENI. The trim removed 1 base at V and 7 bases at J, leaving 2 bases unmatched. The CDR3 runs 14 residues. The chain's CDR3 is CASSPLAGVNEQFF. The CDR3 DNA sequence: TGTGCCAGCTCACCACTAGCGGGAGTAAATGAGCAGTTCTTC. Filled out from reference TRBV18 and TRBJ2-1, the complete variable domain reads NAGVMQNPRHLVRRRGQEARLRCSPMKGHSHVYWYRQLPEEGLKFMVYLQKENIIDESGMPKERFSAEFPKEGPSILRIQQVVRGDSAAYFCASSPLAGVNEQFFGPGTRLTVL.

This sequence joins TRBV19 and TRBJ1-2; 8 nucleotides agree with TRBD1. The CDR3 runs 14 residues. Looked up from germline, CDR1 is LNHDA and CDR2 is SQIVND (reference sequence). V lost 6 bases to trimming and J lost 12 bases; unmatched junction nucleotides: 15. DNA for the CDR3: TGTGCCAGTAGCACACCCGGGACAGGCGTTAGAAACACCTTC. Residues: CASSTPGTGVRNTF. Looking up the rest from reference TRBV19 and TRBJ1-2 gives the full variable domain: DGGITQSPKYLFRKEGQNVTLSCEQNLNHDAMYWYRQDPGQGLRLIYYSQIVNDFQKGDIAEGYSVSREKKESFPLTVTSAQKNPTAFYLCASSTPGTGVRNTFGSGTRLTVV.

This clone was observed once. The V call is TRBV11-3, the J call TRBJ2-2; the D gene is possibly TRBD1 (5 bases). Germline loops: CDR1 SGHNT, CDR2 YENEEA. Trimming removed 3 bases at V and 1 base at J, with 9 bases between. There are 15 residues in the CDR3. The CDR3 nucleotides are TGTGCCAGCAGCTTCGGCAGGGTGAACACCGGGGAGCTGTTTTTT. Encoded protein: CASSFGRVNTGELFF.

There are a few counts of this clone. The rearrangement uses TRBV7-2 and TRBJ2-7; D gene uncertain. The CDR3 has 14 residues. Germline CDR1 is SGHTA and CDR2 is FQGNSA. The V and J ends lost 0 bases and 2 bases respectively, with 8 bases between them. The CDR3 loop is CASSLAPSAYEQYF. CDR3 nucleotide sequence: TGTGCCAGCAGCTTAGCGCCTTCAGCCTACGAGCAGTACTTC.